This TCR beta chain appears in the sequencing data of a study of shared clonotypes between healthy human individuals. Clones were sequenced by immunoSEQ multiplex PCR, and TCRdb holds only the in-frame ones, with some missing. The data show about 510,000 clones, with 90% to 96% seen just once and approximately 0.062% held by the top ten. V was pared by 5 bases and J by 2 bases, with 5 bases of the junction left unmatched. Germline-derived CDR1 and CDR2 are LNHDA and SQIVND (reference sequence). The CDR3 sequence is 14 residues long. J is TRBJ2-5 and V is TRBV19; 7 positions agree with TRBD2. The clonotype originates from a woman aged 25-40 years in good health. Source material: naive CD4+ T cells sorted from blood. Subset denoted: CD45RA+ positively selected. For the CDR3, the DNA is TGTGCCAGTAGTCTAGCGGCTGCTCAAGAGACCCAGTACTTC. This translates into CASSLAAAQETQYF.